Each of the 30 T cell receptor beta chains below was sequenced from the same sample in a study of CD8 T cells in ankylosing spondylitis. For these receptors, no antigen is known. MiXCR, run by TCRdb on the 5' RACE reads, gives a single entry per CDR3 protein. The sample holds some 330,000 distinct CDR3 sequences, less than 10% seen once. Study results and caveats: About 8 highly homologous variants made up a TCR beta motif, and this motif appeared characteristic of ankylosing spondylitis blood.

The specimen was blood, either unsorted or a sorted T cell fraction (not recorded which). The receptors derive from a male donor with ankylosing spondylitis.

This clonotype was detected only a few times. This chain links TRBV5-1 with TRBJ2-7; 7 nucleotides line up with TRBD2. V lost 1 base, J lost 3 bases, and 4 bases stayed unmatched. The CDR3 is 14 residues long. CDR1 and CDR2 (germline): SGHRS, YFSETQ. Here the CDR3 DNA reads TGCGCCAGCAGCTTGCTTCGGGGGGTCTACGAGCAGTACTTC. Translating gives CASSLLRGVYEQYF.

This chain joins TRBV5-1 and TRBJ2-5; D unresolved. With 2 bases removed from V and 6 bases from J, the gap between germline ends came to 5 bases. This CDR3 has 11 amino acids. CDR1 is SGHRS and CDR2 is YFSETQ in the germline V gene. The CDR3 DNA follows: TGCGCCAGCAGCTTAGTAAAGACCCAGTACTTC. Amino acids: CASSLVKTQYF.

The chain employs TRBV4-1 and TRBJ1-1; perhaps TRBD1 as D (5 bases). V was shortened by 3 bases and J by 4 bases, with 9 bases between the two germline ends. CDR3 size: 13 residues. Germline CDR1 MGHRA, CDR2 YSYEKL. The CDR3 region is CASSQGVVTEAFF. The CDR3 nucleotides are TGCGCCAGCAGCCAGGGGGTCGTCACTGAAGCTTTCTTT.

This clonotype has only a few counts. The chain is built from TRBV20-1 and TRBJ2-5; 15 bases fit TRBD2. The CDR3 runs to 15 residues. V lost 0 bases and J lost 7; bases outside the gene matches: 3. The germline gives CDR1 DFQATT, CDR2 SNEGSKA (reference sequence). The DNA of the CDR3 is TGCAGTGCTAGAGATGGGGGACTAGCGGGAGGGACCCAGTACTTC. This codes for CSARDGGLAGGTQYF.

The chain uses TRBV11-3 and TRBJ2-2, with D perhaps TRBD2 (7 bases). V was trimmed by 8 bases and J by 4 bases, leaving 14 bases between them. The CDR3 has 14 residues. Looked up from germline, CDR1 is SGHNT and CDR2 is YENEEA. CDR3 amino acids: CASSQGGATGELFF. Here the CDR3 DNA reads TGTGCCAGCTCCCAAGGGGGGGCCACCGGGGAGCTGTTTTTT. The variable domain in full, completed from reference TRBV11-3 and TRBJ2-2, reads EAGVVQSPRYKIIEKKQPVAFWCNPISGHNTLYWYLQNLGQGPELLIRYENEEAVDDSQLPKDRFSAERLKGVDSTLKIQPAELGDSAVYLCASSQGGATGELFFGEGSRLTVL.

The chain combines TRBV19 with TRBJ1-5; D is undetermined. Trimming took off 3 bases at V and 3 bases at J, with 12 bases between the two ends. Germline-derived CDR1 and CDR2 are LNHDA and SQIVND (reference sequence). This CDR3 is 15 amino acids long. Here the CDR3 DNA reads TGTGCCAGTAGTATTAGTTGGCAGGTCAATCAGCCCCAGCATTTT. As protein: CASSISWQVNQPQHF.

This clonotype was picked up a small number of times. V gene TRBV6-5 combines with J gene TRBJ2-5, with D unresolved. The CDR3 is made up of 11 amino acids. V lost 7 bases and J 4 bases, leaving 7 bases between the germline ends. In germline, CDR1 is MNHEY, CDR2 SVGAGI. The CDR3 DNA reads as TGTGCCAGCAAATCCACAGAGACCCAGTACTTC. It translates to CASKSTETQYF.

This clonotype has just a few counts. The rearrangement uses TRBV12-3 or TRBV12-4 and TRBJ2-7; TRBD1 might be the D (6 bases). Trimming removed 2 bases at V and 3 bases at J, with 14 bases between. The CDR3 is 15 residues long. The CDR3 nucleotides read TGTGCCAGCAGTTTATCCAGGGACACAGACTACGAGCAGTACTTC. Protein: CASSLSRDTDYEQYF.

The sample holds many counts of this clonotype. For the CDR3, the DNA is TGTGCCAAAAAGCAGGGTGGCTTTGACACTGAAGCTTTCTTT. It encodes CAKKQGGFDTEAFF. The V call is TRBV6-1, the J call TRBJ1-1; a weak D match, TRBD1 (5 bases). Trimming took off 10 bases at V and 3 bases at J, with 18 bases between the two ends. Per germline, CDR1 MNHNS and CDR2 SASEGT. The CDR3 totals 14 residues.

The chain joins TRBV12-3 or TRBV12-4 to TRBJ2-7; 10 bases are a match to TRBD1. The CDR3 runs to 18 residues. V dropped 5 bases and J dropped 2; count of bases not matched to a gene: 15. The CDR3 region has the DNA TGTGCCAGCAGTAGGACAGGGGGTTGGACGAGAATAGCCTACGAGCAGTACTTC. Protein product: CASSRTGGWTRIAYEQYF.

This chain links TRBV29-1 with TRBJ2-1, with 7 bases matching TRBD2. V lost 8 bases to trimming and J lost 4 bases; unmatched junction nucleotides: 11. The CDR3 totals 14 residues. Germline CDR1 reads SQVTM; CDR2 reads ANQGSEA. The CDR3 nucleotides read TGCAGCTCCCCCGAGGTAGCGGGTTACAATGAGCAGTTCTTC. As protein: CSSPEVAGYNEQFF.

Many counts were recorded for this clonotype. This CDR3 is CASSDSGRVGNEQFF. The DNA of the CDR3 is TGTGCCAGCAGTGACAGCGGGAGGGTTGGCAATGAGCAGTTCTTC. The rearrangement links TRBV12-3 or TRBV12-4 to TRBJ2-1; 10 bases are shared with TRBD2. CDR3 length: 15 amino acids. V lost 5 bases, J lost 6 bases, and 7 bases stayed unmatched.

Many counts were recorded for this clonotype. The chain has TRBV10-1 and TRBJ2-7, with a possible D match to TRBD2 (6 bases). V lost 4 bases, J lost 4 bases, and 17 bases lay in between. The germline V gene has CDR1 WNHNN and CDR2 SYGVQD (reference sequence). The CDR3 consists of 15 residues. The CDR3 here is CASSGSSGSLYEQYF. The CDR3 region has the DNA TGCGCCAGCAGTGGAAGTAGCGGTTCTTTGTACGAGCAGTACTTC.

The chain combines TRBV20-1 with TRBJ2-3, with D perhaps matching TRBD1 or TRBD2 (5 bases each). The CDR3 extends over 15 amino acids. Trimming took 6 bases from V and 1 from J, leaving 17 bases between them. From germline, CDR1 is DFQATT and CDR2 SNEGSKA (reference sequence). In nucleotides, the CDR3 is TGCAGTGCCAGACGAGGGGCTGGGCGCACAGATACGCAGTATTTT. This encodes CSARRGAGRTDTQYF.

This clonotype was observed many times. This chain connects TRBV29-1 to TRBJ2-6; the D call may be TRBD1 or TRBD2 (5 bases each). Germline V gives CDR1 SQVTM, CDR2 ANQGSEA. The CDR3 is 14 amino acids. V was shortened by 6 bases and J by 0 bases, with 9 bases between the two germline ends. CDR3 coding DNA: TGCAGCGTGGAGGACAACTCTGGGGCCAACGTCCTGACTTTC. Translating gives CSVEDNSGANVLTF. The complete variable domain, with remaining parts taken from reference TRBV29-1 and TRBJ2-6, reads SAVISQKPSRDICQRGTSLTIQCQVDSQVTMMFWYRQQPGQSLTLIATANQGSEATYESGFVIDKFPISRPNLTFSTLTVSNMSPEDSSIYLCSVEDNSGANVLTFGAGSRLTVL.

The chain recombines TRBV9 with TRBJ2-7, with TRBD1 as a possible D gene (6 bases). Trimming left V 0 bases short and J 5 bases short, with 18 bases between. Germline V lookup: CDR1 SGDLS, CDR2 YYNGEE. This CDR3 comprises 16 residues. CDR3 DNA sequence: TGTGCCAGCAGCGTAGAAGTTTGGGCAGGGGACGACGAGCAGTACTTC. Translated, it gives CASSVEVWAGDDEQYF.

The V call is TRBV25-1, the J call TRBJ2-3; D is undetermined. CDR1 is MGHDK, CDR2 SYGVNS, per germline. The CDR3 consists of 14 residues. V was cut by 3 bases and J by 1 base, with 8 bases left in between. This CDR3 is CASSDSLGTDTQYF. CDR3 DNA sequence: TGTGCCAGCAGTGATTCCCTAGGCACAGATACGCAGTATTTT. The full variable domain, completed using reference TRBV25-1 and TRBJ2-3, is EADIYQTPRYLVIGTGKKITLECSQTMGHDKMYWYQQDPGMELHLIHYSYGVNSTEKGDLSSESTVSRIRTEHFPLTLESARPSHTSQYLCASSDSLGTDTQYFGPGTRLTVL.

The V and J genes are TRBV30 and TRBJ1-2; D gene unclear. With 3 bases removed from V and 8 bases from J, the gap between germline ends came to 10 bases. Germline loops: CDR1 GTSNPN, CDR2 SVGIG (reference sequence). CDR3 length: 11 amino acids. This chain's CDR3 is CAWRIQYGYTF. The DNA of the CDR3 is TGTGCCTGGAGGATTCAATACGGCTACACCTTC.

A few counts support this clonotype. The chain couples TRBV20-1 to TRBJ1-4; D may be TRBD1 (6 bases). The V gene lost 5 bases and the J gene lost 4 bases, with 11 bases spanning the gap. Per germline, CDR1 DFQATT and CDR2 SNEGSKA (reference sequence). This CDR3 has 13 residues. The CDR3 loop reads CSALRTVNEKLFF. The CDR3 DNA sequence: TGCAGTGCTCTGCGGACAGTTAATGAAAAACTGTTTTTT.

This clonotype was counted only a few times. The chain links TRBV5-1 to TRBJ1-4; the match to TRBD1 covers 7 bases. The CDR3 sequence is 15 residues long. Trimming at V came to 3 bases and at J to 9 bases, leaving 11 bases not matched to a gene. Germline CDR1 is SGHRS and CDR2 is YFSETQ. The CDR3 DNA follows: TGCGCCAGCAGCTCGAGCCGGACAGGAGTTAAAAAACTGTTTTTT. Translation: CASSSSRTGVKKLFF.

This clonotype was seen at least ten times. DNA of the CDR3: TGTGCCAGCAGTACACCGGGACTAGGCACAGATACGCAGTATTTT. Amino acid sequence: CASSTPGLGTDTQYF. This chain uses TRBV6-1 with TRBJ2-3; 8 nucleotides line up with TRBD2. V lost 5 bases to trimming and J lost 1 base; unmatched junction nucleotides: 5. Germline CDR1 and CDR2: MNHNS and SASEGT. The CDR3 is 15 amino acids.

This clonotype has at least ten counts. This chain joins TRBV25-1 and TRBJ1-5, with a possible D match to TRBD1 (5 bases). The germline V gene has CDR1 MGHDK and CDR2 SYGVNS. V was cut by 5 bases and J by 4 bases, with 9 bases left in between. The CDR3 contains 13 residues. The CDR3 protein is CASSFGGNQPQHF. The CDR3 DNA reads TGTGCCAGCAGTTTTGGGGGAAATCAGCCCCAGCATTTT. The full variable domain, in which reference TRBV25-1 and TRBJ1-5 provide the parts outside the CDR3, is EADIYQTPRYLVIGTGKKITLECSQTMGHDKMYWYQQDPGMELHLIHYSYGVNSTEKGDLSSESTVSRIRTEHFPLTLESARPSHTSQYLCASSFGGNQPQHFGDGTRLSIL.

The V call is TRBV2, the J call TRBJ1-1, with TRBD1 matching over 7 bases. J gave up 1 base and V 9 bases, and 5 bases lay outside the gene matches. The CDR3 extends over 13 amino acids. Germline CDR1 is SNHLY and CDR2 is FYNNEI. The CDR3 DNA reads TGTGCCAGTCAGGGGGAGAGGAACACTGAAGCTTTCTTT. The encoded protein is CASQGERNTEAFF.

This clonotype showed up many times. The gene calls are TRBV20-1 and TRBJ2-7; 10 bases are a match to TRBD2. Trimming at V came to 0 bases and at J to 2 bases, leaving 4 bases not matched to a gene. The length of the CDR3 is 15 residues. The V gene's germline CDR1 is DFQATT and CDR2 SNEGSKA (reference sequence). CDR3 in DNA: TGCAGTGCTAGAGATGACCTAGCGGGAGCCTACGAGCAGTACTTC. Its protein product is CSARDDLAGAYEQYF.

This clonotype has only a few counts. V usage is TRBV6-2 or TRBV6-3 and J usage is TRBJ2-5, with a possible D match to TRBD2 (6 bases). The CDR3 spans 17 residues. CDR1 MNHEY and CDR2 SVGEGT come from the germline V gene. Trimming pared 2 bases from V and 0 bases from J, leaving 16 bases between. The CDR3: CASSYPASWRDQETQYF. DNA for the CDR3: TGTGCCAGCAGTTACCCGGCTAGCTGGAGGGACCAAGAGACCCAGTACTTC.

This clonotype was seen only a few times. This chain joins TRBV11-1 and TRBJ2-6; TRBD1 might be the D (5 bases). The CDR3 spans 18 residues. With 1 base removed from V and 0 bases from J, the gap between germline ends came to 13 bases. CDR1 is SGHAT, CDR2 FQDESV, per germline (reference sequence). CDR3 residues: CASSLVGPAISGANVLTF. For the CDR3, the DNA is TGTGCCAGCAGCTTAGTGGGGCCCGCGATCTCTGGGGCCAACGTCCTGACTTTC.

The V and J genes are TRBV4-1 and TRBJ2-3; 9 bases fit TRBD2. The V gene's germline CDR1 is MGHRA and CDR2 YSYEKL. The junction had 6 bases not matched to a gene; V was cut back by 0 bases and J by 2 bases. The CDR3 loop spans 17 amino acids. In DNA, the CDR3 is TGCGCCAGCAGCCAAGATTCTAGCGGGACCTACACAGATACGCAGTATTTT. It specifies CASSQDSSGTYTDTQYF.

In its sample, this clonotype was seen many times. V usage is TRBV5-1 and J usage is TRBJ2-5, with no clear D. Trimming shortened V by 6 bases and J by 0 bases, and 12 bases separated the two germline ends. Germline CDR1 SGHRS, CDR2 YFSETQ. CDR3 length: 14 amino acids. The CDR3 here is CASKLEAHQETQYF. CDR3 bases: TGCGCCAGCAAGCTCGAAGCCCACCAAGAGACCCAGTACTTC.

This sequence joins TRBV29-1 and TRBJ1-4, with a weak D call TRBD1 (6 bases). The ends were cut back, 1 base at V and 7 bases at J, with 10 bases in the middle. Germline V gene lookup returns CDR1 SQVTM and CDR2 ANQGSEA. The CDR3 has 13 residues. The CDR3 loop is CSVEVTGAEKLFF. CDR3 nucleotide sequence: TGCAGCGTTGAAGTTACGGGGGCTGAAAAACTGTTTTTT.

The J gene is TRBJ2-1, the V gene TRBV7-8; D perhaps matches TRBD1 (6 bases). V gave up 5 bases and J gave up 6 bases, with 11 bases separating them. Germline CDR1 reads SGHVS; CDR2 reads FQNEAQ. The CDR3 length is 13 residues. The CDR3 is CASSLDRSNEQFF. Written as DNA, the CDR3 is TGTGCCAGCAGCCTGGACAGAAGCAATGAGCAGTTCTTC.